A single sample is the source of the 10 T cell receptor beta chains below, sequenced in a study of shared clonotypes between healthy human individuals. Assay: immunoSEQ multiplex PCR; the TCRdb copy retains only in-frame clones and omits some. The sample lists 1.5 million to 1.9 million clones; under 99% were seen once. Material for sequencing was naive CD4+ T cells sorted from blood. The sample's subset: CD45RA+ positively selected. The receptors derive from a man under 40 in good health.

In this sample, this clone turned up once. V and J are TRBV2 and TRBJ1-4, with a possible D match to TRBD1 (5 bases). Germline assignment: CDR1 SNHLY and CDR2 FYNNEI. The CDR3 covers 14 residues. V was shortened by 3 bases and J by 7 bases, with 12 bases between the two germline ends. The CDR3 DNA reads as TGTGCCAGCAGTGACGGGACGTACCTTGAAAAACTGTTTTTT. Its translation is CASSDGTYLEKLFF.

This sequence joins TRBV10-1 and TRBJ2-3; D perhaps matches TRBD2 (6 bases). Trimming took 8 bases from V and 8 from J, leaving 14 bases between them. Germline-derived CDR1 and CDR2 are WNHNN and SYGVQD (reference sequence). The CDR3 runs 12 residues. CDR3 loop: CASGEAAGTQYF. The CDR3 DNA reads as TGCGCCAGCGGGGAGGCTGCGGGTACGCAGTATTTT.

The CDR3 loop is CASSLDNEQFF. The CDR3 nucleotides read TGTGCCAGCAGTCTAGACAATGAGCAGTTCTTC. The V gene is TRBV6-6, the J gene TRBJ2-1, with D hard to call. From germline, CDR1 is MNHNY and CDR2 SVGAGI (reference sequence). Trimming took off 5 bases at V and 5 bases at J, with 4 bases between the two ends. The CDR3 is 11 residues long.

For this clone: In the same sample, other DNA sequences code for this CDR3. CDR3 in amino acids: CASSEYEQYF. As DNA, the CDR3 is TGTGCCAGCAGCGAATACGAGCAGTACTTC. This chain links TRBV2 with TRBJ2-7, with unresolved D. Trimming pared 6 bases from V and 4 bases from J, leaving 4 bases between. In germline, CDR1 is SNHLY, CDR2 FYNNEI. The length of the CDR3 is 10 residues.

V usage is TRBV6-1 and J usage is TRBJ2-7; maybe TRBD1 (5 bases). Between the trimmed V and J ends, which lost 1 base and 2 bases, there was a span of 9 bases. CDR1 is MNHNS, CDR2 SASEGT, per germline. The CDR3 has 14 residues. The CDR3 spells CASSEEGSTYEQYF. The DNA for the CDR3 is TGTGCCAGCAGTGAAGAGGGGTCTACCTACGAGCAGTACTTC.

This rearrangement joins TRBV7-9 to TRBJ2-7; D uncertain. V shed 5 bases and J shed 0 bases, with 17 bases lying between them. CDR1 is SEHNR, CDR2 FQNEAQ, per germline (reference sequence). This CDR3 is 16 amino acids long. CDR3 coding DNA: TGTGCCAGCAGCCCAGCCCCTTGGAAGGACTCCTACGAGCAGTACTTC. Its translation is CASSPAPWKDSYEQYF.

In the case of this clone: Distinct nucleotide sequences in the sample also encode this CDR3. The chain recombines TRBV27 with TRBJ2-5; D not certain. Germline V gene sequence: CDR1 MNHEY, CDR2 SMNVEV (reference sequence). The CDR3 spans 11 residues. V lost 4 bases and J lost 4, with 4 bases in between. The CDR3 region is CASSSRETQYF. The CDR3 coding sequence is TGTGCCAGCAGTTCCCGAGAGACCCAGTACTTC.

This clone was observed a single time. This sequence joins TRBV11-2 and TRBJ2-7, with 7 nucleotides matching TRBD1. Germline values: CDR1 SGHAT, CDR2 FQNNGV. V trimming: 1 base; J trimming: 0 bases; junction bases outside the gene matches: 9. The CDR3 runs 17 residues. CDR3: CASSLVSGTASSYEQYF. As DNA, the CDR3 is TGTGCCAGCAGCTTAGTCTCCGGGACAGCGAGCTCCTACGAGCAGTACTTC.

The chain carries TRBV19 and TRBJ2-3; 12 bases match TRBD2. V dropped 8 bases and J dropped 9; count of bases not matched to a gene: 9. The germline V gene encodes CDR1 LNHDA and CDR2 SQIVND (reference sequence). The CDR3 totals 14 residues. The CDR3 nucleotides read TGTGCCAGTTCGACTAGCGGGAGTTGGTGGACGCAGTATTTT. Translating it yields CASSTSGSWWTQYF.

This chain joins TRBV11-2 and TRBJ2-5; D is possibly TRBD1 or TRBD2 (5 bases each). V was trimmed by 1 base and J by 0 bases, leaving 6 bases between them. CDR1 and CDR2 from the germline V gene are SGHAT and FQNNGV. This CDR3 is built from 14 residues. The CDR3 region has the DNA TGTGCCAGCAGCTTAGGGGGGTACCAAGAGACCCAGTACTTC. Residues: CASSLGGYQETQYF.